This T cell receptor (beta chain) was captured in a study of blood T cell repertoires in COVID-19. Study-wide context: Sites in the United States, Italy and Spain provided acute and convalescent COVID-19 samples. From T cells, B-cell-depleted T cells, or PBMCs came the material, which was cDNA or gDNA.

As originally analysed: Nucleated cell counts were estimated from reference gene primer amplification. Clones were sequenced by immunoSEQ multiplex PCR, and TCRdb holds only the in-frame ones, with some missing. The D gene and trimming were derived from the DNA, and the V and J assignments and clone size from that table. The repertoire holds 300,000 to 350,000 clones, with 75% to 90% as singletons. CDR3 length: 11 residues. The trim removed 10 bases at V and 4 bases at J, leaving 2 bases unmatched. Germline CDR1 reads SGHTA; CDR2 reads FQGNSA. During active infection, Seattle patients enrolled and were then monitored through disease.

The sequencing sample was made of peripheral blood. The clonotype originates from a woman in her forties or fifties with COVID-19, enrolled during active disease. The chain recombines TRBV7-2 with TRBJ1-1; 8 bases fit TRBD1. The chain's CDR3 is CAIDRGTEAFF. The CDR3 DNA follows: TGTGCCATCGACAGGGGCACTGAAGCTTTCTTT.